A few counts support the clone carrying this T cell receptor beta chain. The germline V gene has CDR1 SGHTA and CDR2 FQGTGA. The CDR3 extends over 14 amino acids. Trimming cost V 3 bases and J 6 bases, with 11 bases left between them. The data originate from a study of T-cell memory formation after mild COVID-19. TCRdb ran MiXCR on the 5' RACE reads and lists one entry per CDR3 protein. The sample lists about 130,000 distinct CDR3 sequences, more than 15% seen once, with over 11% in the top ten. The sequence derives from an adult woman who had mild COVID-19 (a few samples of this study predate the infection). Cell type and time point are not known. The source material was PBMCs or a T cell subset sorted from them (not recorded which). This sequence joins TRBV7-3 and TRBJ2-2, with D unclear. In nucleotides, the CDR3 is TGTGCCAGCAGCTTCTACGGTGGCCCCGGGGAGCTGTTTTTT. Its protein is CASSFYGGPGELFF.